A selection of T cell receptor beta chains follows, all from one sample in a study of beta chain features in type 1 diabetes. This table comes from immunoSEQ multiplex PCR, and its TCRdb copy is limited to in-frame clones, with some not included. The table lists about 180,000 clones, approximately 13% of them singletons. Source material: central memory CD4+ T cells from blood. Receptors were obtained from a woman under 30 in good health. CDR3s include the opening cysteine and the closing phenylalanine or tryptophan. Fields, in order: CDR3 protein, CDR3 DNA, V gene, clone size, J gene, D gene. A D gene is named only where the DNA matches it firmly. A clone size is listed for some rows: how often the clone was seen (once, few, many), or a class if it is expanded.

CDR3aa: CASSKERGRIYGYTF
CDR3nt: TGTGCCAGCAGCAAAGAAAGGGGGCGAATCTATGGCTACACCTTC
v_gene: TRBV21-1
abundance: few
j_gene: TRBJ1-2
d_gene: .

CDR3aa: CAWTGPGDHYGYTF
CDR3nt: TGTGCCTGGACCGGGCCAGGGGATCACTATGGCTACACCTTC
v_gene: TRBV30
abundance: many
j_gene: TRBJ1-2
d_gene: .

CDR3aa: CASSLPSVQDNEQFF
CDR3nt: TGTGCCAGCAGCTTACCTAGCGTGCAGGACAATGAGCAGTTCTTC
v_gene: TRBV7-3
abundance: .
j_gene: TRBJ2-1
d_gene: .

CDR3aa: CAWGFGSAGSGQFF
CDR3nt: TGTGCCTGGGGATTCGGGAGCGCAGGAAGTGGGCAGTTCTTC
v_gene: TRBV30
abundance: few
j_gene: TRBJ2-1
d_gene: .

CDR3aa: CASSSFQSRLFF
CDR3nt: TGTGCCAGCAGTTCCTTTCAAAGCCGACTGTTTTTT
v_gene: TRBV6-5
abundance: .
j_gene: TRBJ1-4
d_gene: .

CDR3aa: CASSSGQGTYEQYF
CDR3nt: TGTGCCAGCTCATCGGGACAGGGGACCTACGAGCAGTACTTC
v_gene: TRBV18
abundance: .
j_gene: TRBJ2-7
d_gene: TRBD1

CDR3aa: CASSERGSGRGTQYF
CDR3nt: TGTGCCAGCAGTGAACGGGGTAGCGGGAGGGGGACCCAGTACTTC
v_gene: TRBV25-1
abundance: few
j_gene: TRBJ2-5
d_gene: TRBD2

CDR3aa: CASSFRTQTGANVLTF
CDR3nt: TGTGCCAGCAGCTTTAGGACTCAAACTGGGGCCAACGTCCTGACTTTC
v_gene: TRBV5-6
abundance: few
j_gene: TRBJ2-6
d_gene: .

CDR3aa: CAITASSGSRGEAFF
CDR3nt: TGTGCGATCACCGCGTCCTCGGGCAGCCGGGGGGAAGCTTTCTTT
v_gene: TRBV30
abundance: .
j_gene: TRBJ1-1
d_gene: .

CDR3aa: CASINPTRLAGYNEQFF
CDR3nt: TGTGCCAGCATCAACCCCACTCGGCTAGCGGGGTACAATGAGCAGTTCTTC
v_gene: TRBV7-2
abundance: .
j_gene: TRBJ2-1
d_gene: TRBD2

CDR3aa: CAWSVPGASNQPQHF
CDR3nt: TGTGCCTGGAGTGTACCAGGGGCTAGCAATCAGCCCCAGCATTTT
v_gene: TRBV30
abundance: few
j_gene: TRBJ1-5
d_gene: .

CDR3aa: CASRKKGDGRYNEQFF
CDR3nt: TGTGCCAGCAGAAAAAAGGGGGACGGGAGGTACAATGAGCAGTTCTTC
v_gene: TRBV21-1
abundance: .
j_gene: TRBJ2-1
d_gene: .

CDR3aa: CASRRAARGAEQYF
CDR3nt: TGTGCCAGTAGAAGGGCGGCCCGGGGGGCCGAGCAGTACTTC
v_gene: TRBV19
abundance: .
j_gene: TRBJ2-7
d_gene: .

CDR3aa: CASSLAGQASYNEQFF
CDR3nt: TGTGCCAGCAGCCTAGCGGGACAGGCATCCTACAATGAGCAGTTCTTC
v_gene: TRBV11-2
abundance: few
j_gene: TRBJ2-1
d_gene: .

CDR3aa: CASSLAGLAGGRLFF
CDR3nt: TGTGCCAGCAGCTTAGCGGGACTAGCGGGAGGGAGGCTGTTCTTC
v_gene: TRBV7-3
abundance: few
j_gene: TRBJ2-1
d_gene: TRBD2

CDR3aa: CASSWGQGSGYTF
CDR3nt: TGTGCCAGCAGCTGGGGACAGGGGAGTGGCTACACCTTC
v_gene: TRBV7-9
abundance: .
j_gene: TRBJ1-2
d_gene: TRBD1

CDR3aa: CSVDLYFYGYTF
CDR3nt: TGCAGCGTTGATCTGTATTTCTATGGCTACACCTTC
v_gene: TRBV29-1
abundance: few
j_gene: TRBJ1-2
d_gene: .

CDR3aa: CASSPPPPRETQYF
CDR3nt: TGTGCCAGCAGCCCCCCTCCCCCCCGAGAGACCCAGTACTTC
v_gene: TRBV14
abundance: .
j_gene: TRBJ2-5
d_gene: .

CDR3aa: CASSPPSGSYEQYF
CDR3nt: TGTGCCAGCTCACCACCGAGCGGCTCCTACGAGCAGTACTTC
v_gene: TRBV18
abundance: few
j_gene: TRBJ2-7
d_gene: .

CDR3aa: CASSPGDSPRGTQYF
CDR3nt: TGTGCCAGCAGCCCCGGGGACAGCCCAAGAGGGACCCAGTACTTC
v_gene: TRBV5-6
abundance: .
j_gene: TRBJ2-5
d_gene: TRBD1

CDR3aa: CASSLGTGLAGAYNEQFF
CDR3nt: TGTGCCAGCAGCTTAGGAACGGGACTAGCGGGGGCCTACAATGAGCAGTTCTTC
v_gene: TRBV11-3
abundance: .
j_gene: TRBJ2-1
d_gene: TRBD2

CDR3aa: CASSRGPGQGYEQYF
CDR3nt: TGTGCCAGCAGCCGCGGCCCCGGACAGGGATACGAGCAGTACTTC
v_gene: TRBV27
abundance: .
j_gene: TRBJ2-7
d_gene: TRBD1

CDR3aa: CASSRTSGGGMRDNEQFF
CDR3nt: TGTGCCAGCAGCAGGACTAGCGGCGGAGGTATGCGTGACAATGAGCAGTTCTTC
v_gene: TRBV11-3
abundance: few
j_gene: TRBJ2-1
d_gene: TRBD2

CDR3aa: CASSLALTGSLGYTF
CDR3nt: TGTGCCAGCAGCTTAGCCCTTACAGGGAGCCTTGGCTACACCTTC
v_gene: TRBV7-2
abundance: few
j_gene: TRBJ1-2
d_gene: .

CDR3aa: CASSQDYRAGDETQYF
CDR3nt: TGTGCCAGCAGCCAAGATTACAGAGCGGGAGATGAGACCCAGTACTTC
v_gene: TRBV4-2
abundance: .
j_gene: TRBJ2-5
d_gene: TRBD2

CDR3aa: CASSLRGGTEAFF
CDR3nt: TGTGCCAGCAGCCTTCGGGGGGGCACTGAAGCTTTCTTT
v_gene: TRBV14
abundance: .
j_gene: TRBJ1-1
d_gene: .

CDR3aa: CAWSVRGTSYNEQFF
CDR3nt: TGTGCCTGGAGTGTCCGTGGGACTAGCTACAATGAGCAGTTCTTC
v_gene: TRBV30
abundance: .
j_gene: TRBJ2-1
d_gene: TRBD2

CDR3aa: CASLGQGHEQYF
CDR3nt: TGTGCCAGCCTAGGACAGGGCCACGAGCAGTACTTC
v_gene: TRBV27
abundance: once
j_gene: TRBJ2-7
d_gene: TRBD1

CDR3aa: CASSGQMYNEQFF
CDR3nt: TGTGCCAGCAGTGGGCAGATGTACAATGAGCAGTTCTTC
v_gene: TRBV2
abundance: few
j_gene: TRBJ2-1
d_gene: .

CDR3aa: CASSLHRGQNIQYF
CDR3nt: TGTGCCAGCAGCCTCCACAGGGGGCAAAACATTCAGTACTTC
v_gene: TRBV6-5
abundance: .
j_gene: TRBJ2-4
d_gene: TRBD1

CDR3aa: CASNSPGNYNEQFF
CDR3nt: TGTGCCAGCAACTCTCCCGGTAACTACAATGAGCAGTTCTTC
v_gene: TRBV28
abundance: .
j_gene: TRBJ2-1
d_gene: .

CDR3aa: CASSSGLLNEQFF
CDR3nt: TGTGCCAGCAGCTCGGGACTCCTGAATGAGCAGTTCTTC
v_gene: TRBV7-7
abundance: .
j_gene: TRBJ2-1
d_gene: .

CDR3aa: CASSLVLAGGTGIYNEQFF
CDR3nt: TGTGCCAGCAGCTTAGTGCTAGCGGGAGGTACGGGGATCTACAATGAGCAGTTCTTC
v_gene: TRBV7-9
abundance: .
j_gene: TRBJ2-1
d_gene: TRBD2

CDR3aa: CASSPQGYEQYF
CDR3nt: TGTGCCAGCAGTCCACAGGGCTACGAGCAGTACTTC
v_gene: TRBV28
abundance: few
j_gene: TRBJ2-7
d_gene: .

CDR3aa: CASSLLGVSGPSSYEQYF
CDR3nt: TGTGCCAGCAGCTTGCTAGGGGTTAGCGGTCCTAGCTCCTACGAGCAGTACTTC
v_gene: TRBV5-6
abundance: .
j_gene: TRBJ2-7
d_gene: .

CDR3aa: CASSFAGPQETQYF
CDR3nt: TGTGCCAGCTCCTTCGCGGGACCACAAGAGACCCAGTACTTC
v_gene: TRBV6-5
abundance: few
j_gene: TRBJ2-5
d_gene: .

CDR3aa: CAWTGGYEQYF
CDR3nt: TGTGCCTGGACAGGGGGCTACGAGCAGTACTTC
v_gene: TRBV30
abundance: .
j_gene: TRBJ2-7
d_gene: TRBD1